The clone carrying this T cell receptor beta chain appeared a few times. This entry belongs to a study of blood T cell repertoires in COVID-19. Whole-study context: Both acute and convalescent COVID-19 samples were obtained from the United States, Italy and Spain. The cDNA or gDNA used as material had been derived from T cells, B-cell-depleted T cells, or PBMCs.

Germline-derived CDR1 and CDR2 are MDHEN and SYDVKM. The V and J ends lost 5 bases and 9 bases respectively, with 14 bases between them. The CDR3 is 13 amino acids. In the authors' workflow: Cell counts per sample came from amplifying reference gene primers. Here immunoSEQ multiplex PCR was the method, and the copy in TCRdb shows in-frame clones only, minus some. V, J and clone size are those of that table, while D and trimming were read from the DNA. The repertoire holds a few hundred thousand clones, nearly 90% seen once, with 3% in the top ten. This sequence originates from a man aged 18 to 29 with active or convalescent COVID-19. The J gene is TRBJ1-5, the V gene TRBV28, with D unresolved. The material sequenced was peripheral blood. For the CDR3, the DNA is TGTGCCAGCAGTCCACCGTTTCCGGGGCCCCAGCATTTT. It yields the protein CASSPPFPGPQHF.